Each of the 13 T cell receptor beta chains below was sequenced from the same sample in a study of blood T cell repertoires in COVID-19. Clones were read by immunoSEQ multiplex PCR, and TCRdb kept only the in-frame ones, dropping some. Here the sample spans about 430,000 clones, more than 70% being singletons. Sequenced material: PBMCs or T cells enriched from blood (not recorded which). The receptors come from a woman under 30 who had been exposed to COVID-19.

The chain employs TRBV7-3 and TRBJ2-7; TRBD2 aligns across 11 bases. The CDR3 totals 15 residues. CDR1 is SGHTA and CDR2 is FQGTGA in the germline V gene. J lost 4 bases, V lost 4 bases, and 6 bases had no gene match. CDR3 residues: CASSSPSGGRYEQYF. CDR3 sequence (DNA): TGTGCCAGCAGCTCCCCTAGCGGGGGGCGGTACGAGCAGTACTTC.

This chain links TRBV21-1 with TRBJ2-7; the table gives TRBD1 as D, unverified against the DNA. TRBV21-1 is termed a pseudogene. The CDR3 runs to 14 residues. The CDR3: CASTQDRGTYEQYF. CDR3 sequence (DNA): TGTGCCAGCACCCAGGACAGGGGTACCTACGAGCAGTACTTC.

This rearrangement joins TRBV30 to TRBJ1-3; 7 nucleotides agree with TRBD1. The CDR3 loop spans 15 amino acids. J lost 0 bases, V lost 4 bases, and 6 bases had no gene match. Germline V gives CDR1 GTSNPN, CDR2 SVGIG (reference sequence). This CDR3 is CAWTGTASSGNTIYF. CDR3 bases: TGTGCCTGGACCGGGACAGCAAGCTCTGGAAACACCATATATTTT. Supplemented by reference TRBV30 and TRBJ1-3, the full variable domain reads SQTIHQWPATLVQPVGSPLSLECTVEGTSNPNLYWYRQAAGRGLQLLFYSVGIGQISSEVPQNLSASRPQDRQFILSSKKLLLSDSGFYLCAWTGTASSGNTIYFGEGSWLTVV.

V is TRBV6-4 and J is TRBJ1-5, with 7 positions matching TRBD1. The CDR3 loop spans 15 amino acids. V was pared by 0 bases and J by 6 bases, with 5 bases of the junction left unmatched. Germline V gene data show CDR1 as MRHNA and CDR2 as SNTAGT. CDR3 in amino acids: CASSDSTGYGQPQHF. CDR3 DNA: TGTGCCAGCAGTGACTCGACAGGGTACGGTCAGCCCCAGCATTTT.

CDR3 nucleotides: TGTGCCAGCAGCTTAGCGAGGGTAGCGGGAACGGAGTACAATGAGCAGTTCTTC. This sequence encodes CASSLARVAGTEYNEQFF. The V gene is TRBV7-9, the J gene TRBJ2-1; TRBD2 agrees at 8 bases. The V and J ends lost 0 bases and 4 bases, in that order; junction bases with no gene match: 11. CDR1 SEHNR and CDR2 FQNEAQ come from the germline V gene (reference sequence). The CDR3 sequence is 18 residues long.

A note on this clone: Other DNA sequences within the sample encode an identical CDR3. The rearrangement uses TRBV28 and TRBJ2-7, with D unclear. Trimming took 4 bases from V and 4 from J, leaving 8 bases between them. CDR3 length: 12 residues. Germline V gene lookup returns CDR1 MDHEN and CDR2 SYDVKM. The CDR3 DNA is TGTGCCAGCAGTTCCGGGTCTTACGAGCAGTACTTC. It codes for CASSSGSYEQYF.

V usage is TRBV5-5 and J usage is TRBJ2-2, with D maybe TRBD2 (5 bases). The V gene lost 4 bases and the J gene lost 7 bases, with 17 bases spanning the gap. The CDR3 consists of 15 residues. The germline V gene encodes CDR1 SGHKS and CDR2 YYEKEE (reference sequence). This CDR3 is CASSSVDFIGGELFF. The DNA for the CDR3 is TGTGCCAGCAGCAGTGTGGACTTTATAGGCGGGGAGCTGTTTTTT.

V and J are TRBV28 and TRBJ2-3; D possibly corresponds to TRBD2 (6 bases). Germline CDR1 MDHEN, CDR2 SYDVKM. CDR3 length: 13 residues. Trimming took 4 bases from V and 6 from J, leaving 11 bases between them. This chain's CDR3 is CASSSGRGDTQYF. For the CDR3, the DNA is TGTGCCAGCAGTTCAGGTCGGGGGGATACGCAGTATTTT.

The chain combines TRBV7-2 with TRBJ1-1; D possibly corresponds to TRBD1 (6 bases). The CDR3 is 15 amino acids. Germline V gives CDR1 SGHTA, CDR2 FQGNSA. The germline V and J ends were trimmed by 0 bases and 5 bases, with 13 bases remaining between them. Here the CDR3 DNA reads TGTGCCAGCAGCTTAGCAAGGGGGATGGGGACTGAAGCTTTCTTT. Encoded protein: CASSLARGMGTEAFF.

This sequence joins TRBV24-1 and TRBJ2-7; D not certain. This CDR3 has 13 amino acids. Trimming removed 6 bases from V and 5 bases from J, with 13 bases in between. Per the germline V gene, CDR1 is KGHDR and CDR2 is SFDVKD. CDR3 loop: CATSLPSSHEQYF. As DNA, the CDR3 is TGTGCCACCAGTCTCCCCTCTTCTCACGAGCAGTACTTC.

This sequence joins TRBV7-2 and TRBJ2-7; 10 nucleotides line up with TRBD1. This CDR3 comprises 15 residues. The V gene end was trimmed by 1 base and the J gene end by 5 bases; junction bases not matched to a gene: 5. The germline CDR1 and CDR2 sequences are SGHTA and FQGNSA. The CDR3 sequence is CASSLVLTGGDEQYF. The CDR3 DNA is TGTGCCAGCAGCTTAGTACTGACAGGGGGCGACGAGCAGTACTTC.

J is TRBJ1-1 and V is TRBV4-3; no clear D gene. The CDR3 is 13 amino acids. Between the trimmed V and J ends, which lost 3 bases and 0 bases, there was a span of 5 bases. Germline CDR1 reads LGHNA; CDR2 reads YSLEER. The CDR3 here is CASSHAVNTEAFF. The DNA for the CDR3 is TGCGCCAGCAGCCATGCAGTGAACACTGAAGCTTTCTTT.

V usage is TRBV30 and J usage is TRBJ1-6; tentatively, D is TRBD1 (5 bases). Trimming removed 0 bases at V and 3 bases at J, with 9 bases between. The V gene's germline CDR1 is GTSNPN and CDR2 SVGIG (reference sequence). The CDR3 totals 15 residues. CDR3 coding DNA: TGTGCCTGGAGTGTACTTACAGGCTATAATTCACCCCTCCACTTT. It specifies CAWSVLTGYNSPLHF.